This T cell receptor (beta chain) was recovered during a study of T-cell memory formation after mild COVID-19. Whole-study context: Across donors, TCR clusters were largely donor specific. Study results and caveats: A balance of CD4 and CD8 characterized clones contracting day 15 to 85, whereas later expanders leaned CD4+.

The germline V gene encodes CDR1 KGHDR and CDR2 SFDVKD. V shed 4 bases, J shed 3 bases, and the junction held 9 bases outside the gene matches. The CDR3 totals 16 residues. Sample barcodes and UMIs were carried by the TCR alpha and TCR beta cDNA libraries that 5'RACE generated with constant-segment primers. TCRdb recomputed calls from the 5' RACE reads with MiXCR, one row per CDR3 protein. The sample yields 400,000 or so distinct CDR3 sequences, around 20% seen once. Notes on this clonotype: Its antigen is unknown.

This receptor was obtained from an adult woman who had mild COVID-19 (a few samples of this study predate the infection). Cell type and time point are not known. This chain joins TRBV24-1 and TRBJ1-2, with 8 nucleotides matching TRBD1. The material sequenced was PBMCs or a T cell subset sorted from them (not recorded which). CDR3 bases: TGTGCCACCAGTGACCCCAGCCTGGACAGGGACTATGGCTACACCTTC. Encoded protein: CATSDPSLDRDYGYTF.